The 9 T cell receptor beta chains below were found in one sample sequenced in a study of T-cell reconstitution after alpha-beta-depleted transplantation in children (dated by TCRdb to about 2016). Explained via the paper, the treatment or condition label denotes: allogeneic hematopoietic cell transplantation with graft depleted of TCRalphabeta T cells and CD19 B cells. The library relied on PCR. The run used an Illumina HiSeq 2500. To normalize quantification of the TCRbeta repertoire, the TCR libraries were built with molecular barcoding that relied on unique molecular identifiers. TCRdb passed the public sequencing reads through fastp at Q25 and MiXCR, retaining productive beta sequences. One record per CDR3 amino acid sequence lists the most common genes and DNA. The table for this sample lists 500,000 to 600,000 distinct CDR3 sequences; 25% to 30% of them were counted only once. The ten largest clones capture under 45% of the sample.

The sequenced sample was PBMCs, obtained before TCRalphabeta/CD19-depleted stem cell transplant. The receptors were gathered from a boy in the first two years of life with Wiskott-Aldrich syndrome, due to receive a stem cell transplant.

The table lists this clonotype with a few counts. The chain couples TRBV29-1 to TRBJ2-7; 7 nucleotides agree with TRBD1. This CDR3 spans 11 amino acids. Germline trimming cut 3 bases from V and 9 bases from J; bases unmatched to any gene: 5. Germline V gene data show CDR1 as SQVTM and CDR2 as ANQGSEA. This chain's CDR3 is CSVEFDRAQYF. The CDR3 DNA reads TGCAGCGTTGAGTTTGACAGGGCGCAGTACTTC.

The chain uses TRBV27 and TRBJ2-1; 8 bases agree with TRBD2. The V segment lost 2 bases and the J segment 0 bases; nucleotides outside the gene matches: 9. Germline-derived CDR1 and CDR2 are MNHEY and SMNVEV (reference sequence). This CDR3 has 18 amino acids. The CDR3 region has the DNA TGTGCCAGCAGTTTAGCCGGGACTAGGAAAAGCTCCTACAATGAGCAGTTCTTC. It encodes CASSLAGTRKSSYNEQFF.

The chain links TRBV2 to TRBJ2-1; D is undetermined. Germline V gene lookup returns CDR1 SNHLY and CDR2 FYNNEI. The CDR3 runs to 12 residues. V was pared by 4 bases and J by 9 bases, with 10 bases between. CDR3 coding DNA: TGTGCCAGCAGTGGGGATGTGGGTGAGCAGTTCTTC. It codes for CASSGDVGEQFF.

The CDR3 sequence is CASSDPPSRESYEQYF. DNA of the CDR3: TGTGCCAGCAGCGACCCCCCCTCTCGGGAGTCCTACGAGCAGTACTTC. The chain couples TRBV7-2 to TRBJ2-7; possibly TRBD2 for D (6 bases). The germline gives CDR1 SGHTA, CDR2 FQGNSA. The CDR3 has 16 residues. The germline V and J ends were trimmed by 5 bases and 1 base, with 18 bases remaining between them. The whole variable domain, remainder taken from reference TRBV7-2 and TRBJ2-7, is GAGVSQSPSNKVTEKGKDVELRCDPISGHTALYWYRQSLGQGLEFLIYFQGNSAPDKSGLPSDRFSAERTGGSVSTLTIQRTQQEDSAVYLCASSDPPSRESYEQYFGPGTRLTVT.

The chain has TRBV5-1 and TRBJ1-2; a possible D gene is TRBD1 (5 bases). The CDR3 totals 17 residues. V was trimmed by 4 bases and J by 2 bases, leaving 21 bases between them. Germline values: CDR1 SGHRS, CDR2 YFSETQ. The DNA of the CDR3 is TGCGCCAGCAGCCTCCGGACGGGACTTCTACAAAACTATGGCTACACCTTC. Amino acids: CASSLRTGLLQNYGYTF.

This clonotype was picked up a small number of times. This chain uses TRBV5-1 with TRBJ2-7; 10 positions match TRBD1. After removal of 0 bases from V and 4 bases from J, the junction contained 4 bases not matched to a gene. The germline CDR1 and CDR2 sequences are SGHRS and YFSETQ. The length of the CDR3 is 15 residues. This CDR3 reads CASSLGGTGEYEQYF. The DNA for the CDR3 is TGCGCCAGCAGCTTGGGTGGGACAGGGGAGTACGAGCAGTACTTC.

There are a few counts of this clonotype. The rearrangement links TRBV4-2 to TRBJ2-5; the match to TRBD1 covers 8 bases. The CDR3 runs to 14 residues. The V gene end was trimmed by 5 bases and the J gene end by 5 bases; junction bases not matched to a gene: 7. Germline CDR1 and CDR2: LGHNA and YNFKEQ. The CDR3 reads CASSVTGVEETQYF. The DNA for the CDR3 is TGTGCCAGCAGCGTGACAGGGGTGGAGGAGACCCAGTACTTC.

The chain has TRBV5-1 and TRBJ2-1; D is possibly TRBD2 (6 bases). The CDR3 sequence is 16 residues long. CDR1 SGHRS and CDR2 YFSETQ come from the germline V gene. V was pared by 3 bases and J by 1 base, with 14 bases between. In nucleotides, the CDR3 is TGCGCCAGCAGCTGGAACCCGGGACTTTCCTACAATGAGCAGTTCTTC. Amino acid sequence: CASSWNPGLSYNEQFF.

The genes are TRBV10-2 and TRBJ2-7, with 8 nucleotides matching TRBD2. Germline trimming cut 6 bases from V and 2 bases from J; bases unmatched to any gene: 6. The CDR3 is 14 amino acids. CDR1 is WSHSY and CDR2 is SAAADI in the germline V gene. The CDR3 nucleotides read TGCGCCAGCAGAATAGGGCGGGGGGCCTACGAGCAGTACTTC. Amino acids: CASRIGRGAYEQYF.